The present TCR beta chain was sequenced within a study of low-dose radiotherapy and immunotherapy resistance in tumors. At the level of the study: The fractionation for Cohort 1 was 0.5 Gy per fraction every 2 weeks, totaling 6.5 Gy.

TCR amplification ran approximately 20 PCR cycles using constant-region and V-primer adapter primers. TCRdb re-analysed the reads in MiXCR, keeping a single row per CDR3 protein. The data hold tens of thousands of distinct CDR3 sequences, with about 11% observed a single time. As for this clonotype: A far larger clone is a single base away, which makes a read error likely.

Germline V gives CDR1 MNHEY, CDR2 SMNVEV (reference sequence). With 8 bases removed from V and 7 bases from J, the gap between germline ends came to 18 bases. This CDR3 is built from 13 residues. Regarding time point: before trial treatment. Patients who could take part had advanced solid tumors with no tumor-infiltrating lymphocytes. The TCR was taken from a female donor with ovarian cancer. This rearrangement joins TRBV27 to TRBJ2-7; D unclear. Sequenced material: PBMCs, taken before treatment. As DNA, the CDR3 is TGTGCCAGCCATATCGGGTCCTACAATGAGCAGTACTTC. Its protein is CASHIGSYNEQYF.